This entry lists 3 T cell receptor beta chains sequenced from one sample in a study of blood T cell repertoires in COVID-19. The method was immunoSEQ multiplex PCR; TCRdb's version includes in-frame clones alone and lacks a portion of them. Of around 70,000 clones listed, over 75% are singletons. The sample comprised peripheral blood. These receptors were obtained from a woman older than 75 with active or convalescent COVID-19.

This chain joins TRBV7-2 and TRBJ2-2; possibly TRBD1 for D (7 bases). Trimming stripped 5 bases from V and 13 bases from J, with 20 bases between. The CDR3 totals 14 residues. CDR1 SGHTA and CDR2 FQGNSA come from the germline V gene. The CDR3 DNA sequence: TGTGCCAGCAGCCGCGATGCGGGACAGCCGTGGCTGTTTTTT. Encoded protein: CASSRDAGQPWLFF.

The chain recombines TRBV19 with TRBJ2-3, with 7 nucleotides matching TRBD1. There are 15 residues in the CDR3. V dropped 6 bases and J dropped 2; count of bases not matched to a gene: 8. CDR1 and CDR2 from the germline V gene are LNHDA and SQIVND (reference sequence). The CDR3 sequence: CASSRQGSPTDTQYF. CDR3 coding DNA: TGTGCCAGTAGCAGACAGGGATCCCCCACAGATACGCAGTATTTT. Full variable domain (missing parts from reference TRBV19 and TRBJ2-3): DGGITQSPKYLFRKEGQNVTLSCEQNLNHDAMYWYRQDPGQGLRLIYYSQIVNDFQKGDIAEGYSVSREKKESFPLTVTSAQKNPTAFYLCASSRQGSPTDTQYFGPGTRLTVL.

This clone was counted a few times. The chain links TRBV7-2 to TRBJ2-1; D might be TRBD1 (6 bases). Germline V CDR1 and CDR2: SGHTA, FQGNSA. V was pared by 8 bases and J by 3 bases, with 14 bases between. CDR3 size: 14 residues. CDR3 DNA: TGTGCCAGCGGACGGGACACCAGCTACAATGAGCAGTTCTTC. The encoded protein is CASGRDTSYNEQFF.